This is a list of T cell receptor beta chains from one sample in a study of blood T cell repertoires in COVID-19. Assay: immunoSEQ multiplex PCR; the TCRdb copy retains only in-frame clones and omits some. The sample lists more than 250,000 clones; more than 75% were seen once. The sequencing sample was made of PBMCs or T cells enriched from blood (not recorded which). These receptors all come from a woman younger than 30 who had recovered from COVID-19. CDR3s include the opening cysteine and the closing phenylalanine or tryptophan. Each record gives: J gene, V gene, clone size, D gene, CDR3 DNA, CDR3 protein. A D gene is named only where the DNA matches it firmly. The listing skips clone size in some rows; elsewhere it reads once, few, many or a size class.

TRBJ2-3,TRBV30,-,TRBD1,TGTGCCTGGAGTGTGGGACAGGGTTCAGATACGCAGTATTTT,CAWSVGQGSDTQYF
TRBJ2-3,TRBV24-1,-,TRBD2,TGTGCCACCGGACTAGCGGGAGCAGATACGCAGTATTTT,CATGLAGADTQYF
TRBJ2-1,TRBV11-2,-,-,TGTGCCAGCAGCTTAGGTCAGGTCCATGAGCAGTTCTTC,CASSLGQVHEQFF
TRBJ1-2,TRBV30,-,-,TGTGCCTGGAAGGGGGACGGGTACTATGGCTACACCTTC,CAWKGDGYYGYTF
TRBJ1-1,TRBV7-6,-,-,TGTGCCAGCAGCTCCGGGTCAGAAGCTTTCTTT,CASSSGSEAFF
TRBJ2-6,TRBV11-2,-,-,TGTGCCAGCAGCCCGTATCCCTCTGGGGCCAACGTCCTGACTTTC,CASSPYPSGANVLTF
TRBJ1-2,TRBV7-9,few,TRBD1,TGTGCCAGCAGCTCCGGGACAGACTTTTCGGGCGGCTACACCTTC,CASSSGTDFSGGYTF
TRBJ2-5,TRBV4-1,-,-,TGCGCCAGCAGCCCCCGACCCGGGGAAGAGACCCAGTACTTC,CASSPRPGEETQYF
TRBJ2-5,TRBV7-9,-,TRBD1,TGTGCCAGCAGCTTAAGGGGGACAGCCCAAGAGACCCAGTACTTC,CASSLRGTAQETQYF
TRBJ2-7,TRBV28,-,-,TGTGCCAGCAGTTCCCCCGGGTACGGGCAGTACTTC,CASSSPGYGQYF
TRBJ1-4,TRBV7-9,-,TRBD1,TGTGCCAGCAGCTGGGACAGGGGGCGTGAAAAACTGTTTTTT,CASSWDRGREKLFF
TRBJ2-1,TRBV4-1,-,-,TGCGCCAGCAGCCAAGATCGGGGACTGGGTAATGAGCAGTTCTTC,CASSQDRGLGNEQFF
TRBJ2-7,TRBV28,-,TRBD1,TGTGCCAGCAGTATTACAGGGGGACCCTACGAGCAGTACTTC,CASSITGGPYEQYF
TRBJ2-1,TRBV27,-,-,TGTGCCAGCAGTTTGTCGAGTTACAATGAGCAGTTCTTC,CASSLSSYNEQFF
TRBJ1-1,TRBV7-9,-,-,TGTGCCAGCAGCACCCGGCAGGGAATAACTGAAGCTTTCTTT,CASSTRQGITEAFF
TRBJ2-2,TRBV5-1,-,TRBD2,TGCGCCAGCAGCCTGACTAGCGGGAGAGCCGGGGAGCTGTTTTTT,CASSLTSGRAGELFF
TRBJ2-7,TRBV7-2,-,TRBD1,TGTGCCAGCAGCTTAGTACCGGGACAGGGGGCGAGGGAGCAGTACTTC,CASSLVPGQGAREQYF
TRBJ2-3,TRBV14,-,TRBD1,TGTGCCAGCAGCCCCAACAGGGGGCATACGCAGTATTTT,CASSPNRGHTQYF
TRBJ2-7,TRBV19,-,TRBD1,TGTGCCAGTACCGCGGGACAGGGGCGTTACGAGCAGTACTTC,CASTAGQGRYEQYF
TRBJ2-5,TRBV5-1,-,TRBD2,TGCGCCAGCAGCTTGGAGGCTAGCGGGAGGGCCGGAGGAGAGACCCAGTACTTC,CASSLEASGRAGGETQYF
TRBJ2-1,TRBV2,-,TRBD2,TGTGCCAGCACCGAGACTAGCGGGAGGGAGAATGAGCAGTTCTTC,CASTETSGRENEQFF
TRBJ1-2,TRBV27,-,-,TGTGCCAGCAGTTTAAGGGGGAGGGATGGCTACACCTTC,CASSLRGRDGYTF
TRBJ2-3,TRBV3-1/TRBV3-2,-,-,TGTGCCAGCAGCCAAGATCCCATGTACGGTCGGTCAGATACGCAGTATTTT,CASSQDPMYGRSDTQYF
TRBJ1-1,TRBV13,-,-,TGTGCCAGCAGCTTAAGGGGCCCTGAAGCTTTCTTT,CASSLRGPEAFF
TRBJ1-2,TRBV30,-,-,TGTGCCTGGAGGCCCGCGGGGGGCATGTACTATGGCTACACCTTC,CAWRPAGGMYYGYTF
TRBJ2-1,TRBV29-1,-,TRBD2,TGCAGCGTTGGTGAGCGGGGACACAATGAGCAGTTCTTC,CSVGERGHNEQFF
TRBJ2-3,TRBV7-7,-,-,TGTGCCAGCAGCTTAAGGGTCGAGGGTACGCAGTATTTT,CASSLRVEGTQYF
TRBJ2-7,TRBV19,-,-,TGTGCCAGTACCCCTGGAGGTCAGATCTCCTACGAGCAGTACTTC,CASTPGGQISYEQYF
TRBJ1-6,TRBV2,-,TRBD1,TGTGCCAGCGAACTCCTCGGGGACAGGGCCACTTTACCCCTCCACTTT,CASELLGDRATLPLHF
TRBJ1-2,TRBV6-1,-,-,TGTGCCAGCAGTGAAGCCTTAGACACGTTAGTTTCTAACTATGGCTACACCTTC,CASSEALDTLVSNYGYTF
TRBJ2-7,TRBV28,-,-,TGTGCCAGCAGTTTATCTAGTCGACTACTGAGCTCCTACGAGCAGTACTTC,CASSLSSRLLSSYEQYF
TRBJ2-1,TRBV7-9,-,-,TGTGCCAGCAGCGCGGCGGGCTCCTACAATGAGCAGTTCTTC,CASSAAGSYNEQFF
TRBJ2-5,TRBV28,-,TRBD2,TGTGCCAGCAGTTCGAGGACTAGCGGTTACCAAGAGACCCAGTACTTC,CASSSRTSGYQETQYF
TRBJ2-1,TRBV7-2,-,TRBD2,TGTGCCAGCAGCTTCCAGCGGGGGGGACTTTATGAGCAGTTCTTC,CASSFQRGGLYEQFF